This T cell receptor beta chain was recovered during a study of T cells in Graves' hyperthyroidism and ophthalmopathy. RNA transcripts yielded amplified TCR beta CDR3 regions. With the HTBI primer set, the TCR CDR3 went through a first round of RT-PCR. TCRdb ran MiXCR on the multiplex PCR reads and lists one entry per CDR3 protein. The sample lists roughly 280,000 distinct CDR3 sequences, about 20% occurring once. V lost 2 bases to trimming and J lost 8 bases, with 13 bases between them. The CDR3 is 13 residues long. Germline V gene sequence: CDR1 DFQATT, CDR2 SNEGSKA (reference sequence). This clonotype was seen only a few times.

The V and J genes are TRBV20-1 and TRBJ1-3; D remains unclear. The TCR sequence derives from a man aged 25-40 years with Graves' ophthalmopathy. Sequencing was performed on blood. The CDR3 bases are TGCAGTGCTAGACCTCCCGTCGCTGACACCATATATTTT. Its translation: CSARPPVADTIYF.